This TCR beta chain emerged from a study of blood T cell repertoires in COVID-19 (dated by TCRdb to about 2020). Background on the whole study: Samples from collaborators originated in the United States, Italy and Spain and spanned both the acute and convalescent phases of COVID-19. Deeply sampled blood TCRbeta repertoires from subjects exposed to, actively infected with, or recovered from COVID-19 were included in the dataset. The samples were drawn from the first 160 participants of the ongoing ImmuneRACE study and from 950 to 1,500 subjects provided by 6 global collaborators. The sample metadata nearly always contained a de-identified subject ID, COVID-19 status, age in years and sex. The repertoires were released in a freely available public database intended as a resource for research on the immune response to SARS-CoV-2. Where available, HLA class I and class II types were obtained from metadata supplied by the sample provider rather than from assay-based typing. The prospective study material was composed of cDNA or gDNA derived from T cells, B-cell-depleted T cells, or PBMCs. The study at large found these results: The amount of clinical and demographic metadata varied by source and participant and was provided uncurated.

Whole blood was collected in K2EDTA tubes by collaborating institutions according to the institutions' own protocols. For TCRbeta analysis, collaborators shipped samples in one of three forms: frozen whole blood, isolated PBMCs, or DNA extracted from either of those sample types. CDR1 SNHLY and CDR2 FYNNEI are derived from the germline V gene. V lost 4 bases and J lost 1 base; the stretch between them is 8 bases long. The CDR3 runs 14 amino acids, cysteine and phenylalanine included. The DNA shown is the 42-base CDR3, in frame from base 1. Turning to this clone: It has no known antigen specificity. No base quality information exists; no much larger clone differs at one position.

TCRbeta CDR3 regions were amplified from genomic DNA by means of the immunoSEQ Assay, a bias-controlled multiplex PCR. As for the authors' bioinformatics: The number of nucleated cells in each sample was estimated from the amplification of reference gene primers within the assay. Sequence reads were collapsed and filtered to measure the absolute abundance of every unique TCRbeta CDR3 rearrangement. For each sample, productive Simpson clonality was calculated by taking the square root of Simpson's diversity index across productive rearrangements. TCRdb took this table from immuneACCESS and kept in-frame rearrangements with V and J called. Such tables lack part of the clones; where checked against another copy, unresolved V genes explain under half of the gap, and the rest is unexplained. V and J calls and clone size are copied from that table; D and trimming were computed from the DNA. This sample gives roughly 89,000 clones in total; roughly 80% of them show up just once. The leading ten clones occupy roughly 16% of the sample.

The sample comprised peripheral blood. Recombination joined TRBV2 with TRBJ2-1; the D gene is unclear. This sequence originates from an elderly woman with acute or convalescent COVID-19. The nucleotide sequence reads TGTGCCAGCAGTGTCGGCGGATCCTACAATGAGCAGTTCTTC. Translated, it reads CASSVGGSYNEQFF.